The next 12 T cell receptor beta chains were all read from a single sample in a study of beta chain features in type 1 diabetes. Reverse transcribing all isolated RNA meant expressed TCRB transcripts were sequenced. TCRdb's copy holds only in-frame clones and misses some; the assay was immunoSEQ multiplex PCR. The sample has roughly 370,000 clones, more than 11% seen once; the top ten hold under 0.04%. The sequenced sample was naive CD4+ T cells from blood. The receptors come from a young man in good health.

This clone was seen repeatedly, ten times or more. The chain combines TRBV7-2 with TRBJ2-5, with D unclear. V lost 5 bases and J 5 bases, leaving 12 bases between the germline ends. The CDR3 extends over 13 amino acids. Germline V CDR1 and CDR2: SGHTA, FQGNSA. The CDR3 reads CASSAPGPETQYF. CDR3 coding DNA: TGTGCCAGCAGCGCACCGGGCCCGGAGACCCAGTACTTC.

The sample holds a few counts of this clone. V is TRBV19 and J is TRBJ2-5, with no clear D. Germline V gene data show CDR1 as LNHDA and CDR2 as SQIVND (reference sequence). CDR3 length: 13 amino acids. V was clipped by 5 bases and J by 10 bases, with 17 bases between them. Here the CDR3 DNA reads TGTGCCAGTAGTTTTAAAGGGAAGAGAATCCAGTACTTC. Its translation is CASSFKGKRIQYF.

This clone was recorded a few times. The same CDR3 is also encoded by other DNA sequences in this sample. The rearrangement joins TRBV7-2 to TRBJ1-4, with D hard to call. This CDR3 is built from 13 residues. Between the trimmed V and J ends, which lost 5 bases and 0 bases, there was a span of 4 bases. Germline values: CDR1 SGHTA, CDR2 FQGNSA. CDR3 amino acids: CASSRATNEKLFF. CDR3 DNA sequence: TGTGCCAGCAGCCGTGCAACTAATGAAAAACTGTTTTTT.

The chain has TRBV7-2 and TRBJ1-1; 8 bases agree with TRBD1. V lost 5 bases, J lost 1 base, and 6 bases stayed unmatched. Per the germline V gene, CDR1 is SGHTA and CDR2 is FQGNSA. The CDR3 has 15 amino acids. DNA of the CDR3: TGTGCCAGCAGCCCCAGACAGGGGCAGAACACTGAAGCTTTCTTT. The encoded protein is CASSPRQGQNTEAFF.

This chain connects TRBV7-9 to TRBJ1-2, with 7 bases identical to TRBD1. The CDR3 covers 13 residues. Germline-derived CDR1 and CDR2 are SEHNR and FQNEAQ (reference sequence). V gave up 5 bases and J gave up 4 bases; unmatched junction bases: 4. In nucleotides, the CDR3 is TGTGCCAGCAGCCCCCGGGACAGCTATGGCTACACCTTC. The encoded protein is CASSPRDSYGYTF. The whole variable domain, remainder taken from reference TRBV7-9 and TRBJ1-2, is DTGVSQNPRHKITKRGQNVTFRCDPISEHNRLYWYRQTLGQGPEFLTYFQNEAQLEKSRLLSDRFSAERPKGSFSTLEIQRTEQGDSAMYLCASSPRDSYGYTFGSGTRLTVV.

The genes are TRBV10-3 and TRBJ1-2; D is unclear. Trimming removed 2 bases from V and 10 bases from J, with 8 bases in between. The CDR3 runs to 11 residues. Germline loops: CDR1 ENHRY, CDR2 SYGVKD. In DNA, the CDR3 is TGTGCCATCAGTGAGGGACGGCTCTACACCTTC. Its protein is CAISEGRLYTF.

This clone was observed a few times. V and J are TRBV7-2 and TRBJ2-3; 10 nucleotides match TRBD2. The CDR3 has 15 residues. Germline values: CDR1 SGHTA, CDR2 FQGNSA. V shed 5 bases, J shed 3 bases, and the junction held 5 bases outside the gene matches. CDR3 nucleotide sequence: TGTGCCAGCAGCGGCAGCGGGGGGGCGACAGATACGCAGTATTTT. This codes for CASSGSGGATDTQYF. Filled out from reference TRBV7-2 and TRBJ2-3, the complete variable domain reads GAGVSQSPSNKVTEKGKDVELRCDPISGHTALYWYRQSLGQGLEFLIYFQGNSAPDKSGLPSDRFSAERTGGSVSTLTIQRTQQEDSAVYLCASSGSGGATDTQYFGPGTRLTVL.

This clone came up a few times. This chain joins TRBV30 and TRBJ2-4, with 10 nucleotides matching TRBD2. V shed 2 bases and J 0 bases; nucleotides not matched to a gene: 7. The CDR3 covers 17 residues. CDR1 is GTSNPN and CDR2 is SVGIG in the germline V gene (reference sequence). The CDR3 bases are TGTGCCTGGAGTTACAGGACTAGCGGACTAGCCAAAAACATTCAGTACTTC. Protein product: CAWSYRTSGLAKNIQYF.

The V and J genes are TRBV18 and TRBJ2-3, with 9 bases aligning to TRBD2. This CDR3 has 14 amino acids. V was clipped by 0 bases and J by 7 bases; unmatched bases: 2. Germline V gene data show CDR1 as KGHSH and CDR2 as LQKENI. The CDR3 region is CASSPPTSGNTQYF. CDR3 sequence (DNA): TGTGCCAGCTCACCACCGACTAGCGGTAATACGCAGTATTTT.

The sample holds many counts of this clone. The same CDR3 also results from other DNA sequences found in this sample. The rearrangement links TRBV29-1 to TRBJ2-5; a possible D gene is TRBD2 (6 bases). The ends were cut back, 6 bases at V and 5 bases at J, with 19 bases in the middle. CDR1 is SQVTM, CDR2 ANQGSEA, per germline. There are 14 residues in the CDR3. The CDR3 region has the DNA TGCAGCGTGAGAGGTGGGGGGTCGCGTGAGACCCAGTACTTC. Its protein product is CSVRGGGSRETQYF.

This clone was seen only a few times. This chain uses TRBV30 with TRBJ2-5, with D perhaps given as TRBD1 or TRBD2 (5 bases each). In germline, CDR1 is GTSNPN, CDR2 SVGIG (reference sequence). The germline V and J ends were trimmed by 0 bases and 5 bases, with 13 bases remaining between them. The CDR3 is 14 amino acids. The CDR3 region has the DNA TGTGCCTGGAGTGTACCCGGGGCCCCCGAGACCCAGTACTTC. Translating it yields CAWSVPGAPETQYF.

In this sample, this clone turned up a few times. The rearrangement uses TRBV10-3 and TRBJ2-1; TRBD2 matches at 12 bases. The CDR3 extends over 16 amino acids. V shed 4 bases and J 2 bases; nucleotides not matched to a gene: 3. Germline CDR1 reads ENHRY; CDR2 reads SYGVKD. The CDR3: CAISGTSGVTYNEQFF. The CDR3 DNA follows: TGTGCCATCAGTGGGACTAGCGGGGTCACCTACAATGAGCAGTTCTTC.